One sample yielded the 29 T cell receptor beta chains listed below, sequenced in a study of cytomegalovirus exposure and HLA in healthy donors. Assay used: immunoSEQ multiplex PCR; TCRdb lists only in-frame clones, some missing. The sample yields approximately 210,000 clones, just over 85% seen once. The sample taken for sequencing was PBMCs. These receptors were taken from a woman aged 18-35 years in good health and CMV-seronegative.

CDR3 DNA: TGTGCCAGCAGCTTAGAGGACGGGGTCTATGGCTACACCTTC. Amino acids: CASSLEDGVYGYTF. The chain uses TRBV7-2 and TRBJ1-2; D gene ambiguous. The length of the CDR3 is 14 residues. Germline V gene data show CDR1 as SGHTA and CDR2 as FQGNSA. V lost 1 base to trimming and J lost 4 bases, with 10 bases between them.

V usage is TRBV6-5 and J usage is TRBJ2-2; 13 bases are shared with TRBD2. From germline, CDR1 is MNHEY and CDR2 SVGAGI. CDR3 size: 15 residues. Trimming at V came to 3 bases and at J to 6 bases, leaving 1 base not matched to a gene. CDR3 region: CASSYGLAGAGELFF. The CDR3 DNA sequence: TGTGCCAGCAGTTATGGACTAGCGGGAGCCGGGGAGCTGTTTTTT.

The chain carries TRBV7-9 and TRBJ2-7; tentatively, D is TRBD1 (6 bases). Germline V gives CDR1 SEHNR, CDR2 FQNEAQ (reference sequence). The CDR3 is 12 amino acids. The V end was cut by 3 bases, the J end by 7 bases, with 10 bases between. The CDR3 DNA reads TGTGCCAGCAGCTTTGAAGGGGGAGAGCAGTACTTC. It encodes CASSFEGGEQYF.

This clone has just one count. The chain uses TRBV27 and TRBJ2-7; weak D call: TRBD2 (6 bases). The ends were cut back, 0 bases at V and 3 bases at J, with 18 bases in the middle. This CDR3 contains 17 residues. Germline V gene sequence: CDR1 MNHEY, CDR2 SMNVEV (reference sequence). The CDR3, as DNA: TGTGCCAGCAGTTTATCTGTGTCGGGGGTCCGCTACTACGAGCAGTACTTC. Protein product: CASSLSVSGVRYYEQYF.

The chain has TRBV30 and TRBJ1-1, with 8 bases matching TRBD1. V lost 1 base, J lost 4 bases, and 8 bases stayed unmatched. The CDR3 loop spans 15 amino acids. Germline loops: CDR1 GTSNPN, CDR2 SVGIG (reference sequence). CDR3 DNA: TGTGCCTGGAGTGACCCGGGACAGGTGAGCACTGAAGCTTTCTTT. This translates into CAWSDPGQVSTEAFF.

The chain links TRBV28 to TRBJ2-7; 8 bases line up with TRBD2. After removal of 3 bases from V and 5 bases from J, the junction contained 18 bases not matched to a gene. This CDR3 is built from 18 residues. Germline V gives CDR1 MDHEN, CDR2 SYDVKM. The CDR3 protein is CASSFRRGVGGRRDEQYF. The CDR3 DNA sequence: TGTGCCAGCAGTTTCCGACGTGGGGTGGGCGGGAGGAGAGACGAGCAGTACTTC.

The rearrangement joins TRBV15 to TRBJ2-6; D is uncertain. V lost 0 bases to trimming and J lost 0 bases, with 3 bases between them. Germline CDR1 LNHNV, CDR2 YYDKDF (reference sequence). The CDR3 consists of 15 residues. CDR3 region: CATSRDGSGANVLTF. CDR3 bases: TGTGCCACCAGCAGAGACGGCTCTGGGGCCAACGTCCTGACTTTC.

The gene calls are TRBV5-4 and TRBJ1-2; 9 positions agree with TRBD1. Losses at the gene ends were 1 base for V and 8 bases for J; bases not matched to a gene: 6. This CDR3 has 14 amino acids. The germline V gene encodes CDR1 SGHNT and CDR2 YYREEE (reference sequence). CDR3 protein: CASSLTGTGYGYTF. CDR3 bases: TGTGCCAGCAGCTTGACCGGGACAGGGTACGGCTACACCTTC. The full variable domain, rest sourced from reference TRBV5-4 and TRBJ1-2, is ETGVTQSPTHLIKTRGQQVTLRCSSQSGHNTVSWYQQALGQGPQFIFQYYREEENGRGNFPPRFSGLQFPNYSSELNVNALELDDSALYLCASSLTGTGYGYTFGSGTRLTVV.

The chain is built from TRBV4-1 and TRBJ1-2; 10 bases agree with TRBD1. CDR1 MGHRA and CDR2 YSYEKL come from the germline V gene. The CDR3 runs to 17 residues. Trimming cost V 7 bases and J 4 bases; bases outside gene matches: 15. The CDR3 region has the DNA TGCGCCAGCACGGAAGAGATCGGGACAGGGGTCCTCTATGGCTACACCTTC. It yields the protein CASTEEIGTGVLYGYTF.

This chain's CDR3 is CASSLPGTGRMGIQYF. The CDR3 bases are TGTGCCAGCAGTTTACCAGGGACAGGGAGAATGGGCATTCAGTACTTC. V usage is TRBV28 and J usage is TRBJ2-4; 9 nucleotides align to TRBD1. CDR1 MDHEN and CDR2 SYDVKM come from the germline V gene. Germline trimming cut 2 bases from V and 9 bases from J; bases unmatched to any gene: 11. The CDR3 contains 16 residues.

This clone was recorded once. This chain uses TRBV7-8 with TRBJ2-7; perhaps TRBD2 as D (5 bases). Germline assignment: CDR1 SGHVS and CDR2 FQNEAQ. This CDR3 region has 15 residues. Between the trimmed V and J ends, which lost 5 bases and 2 bases, there was a span of 16 bases. Written as DNA, the CDR3 is TGTGCCAGCAGCCTCTGGCGGGCGGTTCCCTACGAGCAGTACTTC. This translates into CASSLWRAVPYEQYF.

The V and J genes are TRBV2 and TRBJ2-3; 8 bases are shared with TRBD1. The trim removed 4 bases at V and 2 bases at J, leaving 5 bases unmatched. This CDR3 contains 15 residues. Germline CDR1 reads SNHLY; CDR2 reads FYNNEI. The CDR3 protein is CASSAPGQATDTQYF. The CDR3 region has the DNA TGTGCCAGCAGTGCTCCGGGACAGGCCACAGATACGCAGTATTTT.

The J gene is TRBJ2-5, the V gene TRBV28; D might be TRBD2 (7 bases). The CDR3 is 15 amino acids. CDR1 MDHEN and CDR2 SYDVKM come from the germline V gene. The V end lost 7 bases, the J end lost 2 bases, and 17 bases lay between the germline ends. The CDR3 protein is CASMPRGAGQETQYF. As DNA, the CDR3 is TGTGCCAGCATGCCCCGGGGGGCGGGGCAAGAGACCCAGTACTTC.

This clone was observed a handful of times. The chain joins TRBV5-8 to TRBJ1-2; the D gene is possibly TRBD1 (6 bases). This CDR3 spans 13 amino acids. CDR1 and CDR2 (germline): SGHTS, YDEGEE. Trimming shortened V by 5 bases and J by 4 bases, and 12 bases separated the two germline ends. DNA of the CDR3: TGTGCCAGCAGTCTCACAGGGTTCTATGGCTACACCTTC. This gives the protein CASSLTGFYGYTF.

CDR3: CASSSTGGTSYNEQFF. The DNA of the CDR3 is TGTGCCAGCAGCTCGACGGGGGGAACCTCCTACAATGAGCAGTTCTTC. The chain uses TRBV13 and TRBJ2-1; 7 positions match TRBD2. The germline CDR1 and CDR2 sequences are PRHDT and FYEKMQ (reference sequence). The CDR3 extends over 16 amino acids. V gave up 4 bases and J gave up 0 bases; unmatched junction bases: 6.

CDR3 region: CAWNPSASGRAGEQFF. In nucleotides, the CDR3 is TGTGCCTGGAACCCCTCGGCTAGCGGGAGGGCCGGGGAGCAGTTCTTC. This chain links TRBV30 with TRBJ2-1; 12 bases agree with TRBD2. Germline CDR1 is GTSNPN and CDR2 is SVGIG (reference sequence). The CDR3 spans 16 residues. V was clipped by 4 bases and J by 10 bases; unmatched bases: 14.

The chain uses TRBV27 and TRBJ1-2; D is unresolved. Trimming removed 7 bases from V and 4 bases from J, with 10 bases in between. Germline lookup yields CDR1 MNHEY and CDR2 SMNVEV (reference sequence). The CDR3 contains 12 residues. The CDR3 DNA sequence: TGTGCCAGCAAACGGCGGGGCTATGGCTACACCTTC. Translated: CASKRRGYGYTF.

The chain carries TRBV27 and TRBJ2-7, with 13 bases lining up with TRBD2. CDR3 length: 15 amino acids. Germline-derived CDR1 and CDR2 are MNHEY and SMNVEV (reference sequence). V dropped 6 bases and J dropped 2; count of bases not matched to a gene: 4. CDR3 residues: CASRRGTSGTYEQYF. The DNA of the CDR3 is TGTGCCAGCAGGAGAGGGACTAGCGGGACCTACGAGCAGTACTTC.

This chain joins TRBV5-1 and TRBJ2-4, with D possibly being TRBD2 (6 bases). The germline V gene encodes CDR1 SGHRS and CDR2 YFSETQ. V was trimmed by 3 bases and J by 0 bases, leaving 16 bases between them. The length of the CDR3 is 17 residues. CDR3 protein: CASSSDGGVGAKNIQYF. The CDR3 bases are TGCGCCAGCAGCTCCGACGGGGGAGTAGGAGCCAAAAACATTCAGTACTTC.

This clone was seen once. The rearrangement uses TRBV4-1 and TRBJ2-6; D ambiguous. Trimming took off 0 bases at V and 0 bases at J, with 6 bases between the two ends. The CDR3 spans 16 residues. Germline values: CDR1 MGHRA, CDR2 YSYEKL. CDR3 bases: TGCGCCAGCAGCCAAGATCTGAGCTCTGGGGCCAACGTCCTGACTTTC. Its protein product is CASSQDLSSGANVLTF.

The chain uses TRBV10-3 and TRBJ1-4, with unresolved D. Trimming stripped 4 bases from V and 6 bases from J, with 6 bases between. Germline V lookup: CDR1 ENHRY, CDR2 SYGVKD. The CDR3 runs to 12 residues. The CDR3 nucleotides read TGTGCCATCAGTGGGGCAGATGAAAAACTGTTTTTT. This gives the protein CAISGADEKLFF.

The chain recombines TRBV5-1 with TRBJ2-4; D is unclear. The CDR3 is 13 residues long. V was clipped by 4 bases and J by 5 bases, with 10 bases between them. The germline gives CDR1 SGHRS, CDR2 YFSETQ. The CDR3 DNA follows: TGCGCCAGCAGCGGGCGTCGTGAAAACATTCAGTACTTC. Residues: CASSGRRENIQYF.

This chain uses TRBV27 with TRBJ2-2, with 7 bases fitting TRBD1. The CDR3 length is 15 residues. J gave up 6 bases and V 4 bases, and 8 bases lay outside the gene matches. Germline V gene lookup returns CDR1 MNHEY and CDR2 SMNVEV (reference sequence). CDR3 region: CASSSRQGAAGELFF. Written as DNA, the CDR3 is TGTGCCAGCAGTTCACGACAGGGAGCGGCCGGGGAGCTGTTTTTT.

The rearrangement uses TRBV9 and TRBJ2-2; TRBD1 matches at 7 bases. Unmatched junction bases numbered 9, after V lost 0 bases and J lost 1 base. In germline, CDR1 is SGDLS, CDR2 YYNGEE. The CDR3 is 18 amino acids. CDR3 DNA sequence: TGTGCCAGCAGCGTAGGGACGCAGGGGGAGAAGAACACCGGGGAGCTGTTTTTT. It encodes CASSVGTQGEKNTGELFF.

The V gene is TRBV7-9, the J gene TRBJ1-2; unclear D gene. Germline V gene data show CDR1 as SEHNR and CDR2 as FQNEAQ (reference sequence). The V end was cut by 1 base, the J end by 5 bases, with 11 bases between. The CDR3 contains 14 residues. The CDR3 sequence: CASSLVVRDYGYTF. Here the CDR3 DNA reads TGTGCCAGCAGCTTAGTTGTACGGGATTATGGCTACACCTTC. The variable domain in full, with the rest retrieved from reference TRBV7-9 and TRBJ1-2, is DTGVSQNPRHKITKRGQNVTFRCDPISEHNRLYWYRQTLGQGPEFLTYFQNEAQLEKSRLLSDRFSAERPKGSFSTLEIQRTEQGDSAMYLCASSLVVRDYGYTFGSGTRLTVV.

The J gene is TRBJ2-1, the V gene TRBV4-1; tentatively, D is TRBD1 (8 bases). The CDR3 covers 15 residues. Germline CDR1 and CDR2: MGHRA and YSYEKL. Trimming removed 4 bases from V and 5 bases from J, with 15 bases in between. CDR3 loop: CASSRQTGGDNEQFF. The CDR3 DNA follows: TGCGCCAGCAGCCGACAAACAGGGGGGGACAATGAGCAGTTCTTC.

The rearrangement uses TRBV10-3 and TRBJ1-5, with 9 bases lining up with TRBD1. The CDR3 spans 16 residues. After removal of 1 base from V and 3 bases from J, the junction contained 4 bases not matched to a gene. Germline V CDR1 and CDR2: ENHRY, SYGVKD. CDR3 protein: CAISEYGDRANQPQHF. Here the CDR3 DNA reads TGTGCCATCAGTGAGTATGGGGACAGGGCCAATCAGCCCCAGCATTTT.

J is TRBJ2-1 and V is TRBV7-9, with 7 bases that match TRBD2. This CDR3 is built from 16 residues. Germline V lookup: CDR1 SEHNR, CDR2 FQNEAQ (reference sequence). J lost 1 base, V lost 1 base, and 4 bases had no gene match. The chain's CDR3 is CASSLDGTTSYNEQFF. The CDR3, as DNA: TGTGCCAGCAGCTTAGACGGGACTACGTCCTACAATGAGCAGTTCTTC.

This chain joins TRBV6-5 and TRBJ1-2; 8 nucleotides line up with TRBD1. Per germline, CDR1 MNHEY and CDR2 SVGAGI. V shed 7 bases, J shed 8 bases, and the junction held 12 bases outside the gene matches. The length of the CDR3 is 14 residues. The CDR3 region is CASTENRGRRGYTF. The CDR3 nucleotides are TGTGCCAGCACCGAAAACAGGGGGAGGAGGGGCTACACCTTC.